Listed here are 10 T cell receptor beta chains from one sample, sequenced in a study of T cells in Graves' hyperthyroidism and ophthalmopathy. Amplified TCR beta CDR3 regions came from RNA transcripts. The HTBI primer set drove a first-round RT-PCR of the TCR CDR3. Each CDR3 protein gets one entry after TCRdb re-called the multiplex PCR reads with MiXCR. The sample carries more than 350,000 distinct CDR3 sequences, roughly 15% recorded once. Sequenced input: blood. The receptors were gathered from a woman aged 60-75 years with Graves' ophthalmopathy.

This clonotype was picked up a small number of times. This chain connects TRBV28 to TRBJ2-6; no definite D call. V lost 4 bases to trimming and J lost 0 bases, with 13 bases between them. The CDR3 covers 17 residues. Germline-derived CDR1 and CDR2 are MDHEN and SYDVKM. In DNA form, the CDR3 reads TGTGCCAGCAGTTCCGATTTACCCCTCTCTGGGGCCAACGTCCTGACTTTC. This encodes CASSSDLPLSGANVLTF.

This rearrangement joins TRBV11-2 to TRBJ2-1; a weak D match, TRBD2 (5 bases). The length of the CDR3 is 16 residues. Germline V gene lookup returns CDR1 SGHAT and CDR2 FQNNGV. The V end was cut by 6 bases, the J end by 0 bases, with 15 bases between. The CDR3 reads CASRPALVTSYNEQFF. CDR3 sequence (DNA): TGTGCCAGCAGACCCGCACTAGTTACCTCCTACAATGAGCAGTTCTTC.

The chain links TRBV24-1 to TRBJ2-7, with D maybe TRBD2 (6 bases). V was trimmed by 3 bases and J by 6 bases, leaving 8 bases between them. Germline V gene data show CDR1 as KGHDR and CDR2 as SFDVKD. The CDR3 contains 12 residues. The CDR3 here is CATSDRGTEQYF. The CDR3 region has the DNA TGTGCCACCAGTGATCGGGGGACCGAGCAGTACTTC.

This clonotype was observed many times. The CDR3 nucleotides read TGCAGTGCTGAAACCGGGACAGGGCACAACACTGAAGCTTTCTTT. Encoded protein: CSAETGTGHNTEAFF. The chain combines TRBV20-1 with TRBJ1-1; 9 bases are shared with TRBD1. The CDR3 runs 15 residues. V was pared by 5 bases and J by 2 bases, with 9 bases of the junction left unmatched. Germline V CDR1 and CDR2: DFQATT, SNEGSKA (reference sequence).

This clonotype was seen a few times. This chain links TRBV12-3 or TRBV12-4 with TRBJ2-7; TRBD1 matches at 11 bases. J was trimmed by 0 bases and V by 5 bases; bases with no gene match: 3. This CDR3 contains 15 residues. The CDR3 reads CASSTGTGGSYEQYF. DNA for the CDR3: TGTGCCAGCAGTACCGGGACAGGGGGCTCCTACGAGCAGTACTTC.

Remarks on this clonotype: This likely comes from a read error, as the CDR3 has no conserved phenylalanine or tryptophan at its end. This chain links TRBV19 with TRBJ2-7, with 11 bases aligning to TRBD1. With V trimmed by 5 bases and J by 4 bases, 4 bases remained unmatched. Looked up from germline, CDR1 is LNHDA and CDR2 is SQIVND (reference sequence). This CDR3 comprises 14 residues. CDR3: CASSRTGGAYEQYL. The CDR3 region has the DNA TGTGCCAGTAGTCGGACAGGGGGCGCATACGAGCAGTACTTG.

This clonotype has at least ten counts. CDR3 sequence reads: CASSGSAAGEQFF. CDR3 sequence (DNA): TGTGCCAGCAGTGGGTCTGCGGCGGGAGAGCAGTTCTTC. V gene TRBV2 combines with J gene TRBJ2-1, with D tentatively TRBD2 (6 bases). Trimming pared 4 bases from V and 10 bases from J, leaving 14 bases between. Germline V gene sequence: CDR1 SNHLY, CDR2 FYNNEI. The CDR3 consists of 13 residues.

This clonotype occurred many times. This rearrangement joins TRBV30 to TRBJ1-3; no clear D gene. V lost 8 bases and J lost 0, with 8 bases in between. Germline V lookup: CDR1 GTSNPN, CDR2 SVGIG (reference sequence). CDR3 length: 12 amino acids. The CDR3 region has the DNA TGTGCCCATTCGAACTCTGGAAACACCATATATTTT. Translation gives CAHSNSGNTIYF.

This clonotype was counted many times. The chain is built from TRBV28 and TRBJ2-3; 9 nucleotides line up with TRBD1. V lost 6 bases to trimming and J lost 4 bases; unmatched junction nucleotides: 8. Per germline, CDR1 MDHEN and CDR2 SYDVKM. The CDR3 has 15 amino acids. The CDR3 DNA sequence: TGTGCCAGCAGATCACAGGGGGCGAGGTCAGATACGCAGTATTTT. Translation gives CASRSQGARSDTQYF.

This chain uses TRBV3-1 with TRBJ1-3; 7 bases are a match to TRBD1. Germline V gene sequence: CDR1 LGHDT, CDR2 YNNKEL (reference sequence). V lost 3 bases to trimming and J lost 4 bases; unmatched junction nucleotides: 6. This CDR3 has 15 residues. DNA for the CDR3: TGTGCCAGCAGCCACGTACAGGGGACAGGAAACACCATATATTTT. It specifies CASSHVQGTGNTIYF. Combining the CDR3 with reference TRBV3-1 and TRBJ1-3 gives the whole variable domain DTAVSQTPKYLVTQMGNDKSIKCEQNLGHDTMYWYKQDSKKFLKIMFSYNNKELIINETVPNRFSPKSPDKAHLNLHINSLELGDSAVYFCASSHVQGTGNTIYFGEGSWLTVV.